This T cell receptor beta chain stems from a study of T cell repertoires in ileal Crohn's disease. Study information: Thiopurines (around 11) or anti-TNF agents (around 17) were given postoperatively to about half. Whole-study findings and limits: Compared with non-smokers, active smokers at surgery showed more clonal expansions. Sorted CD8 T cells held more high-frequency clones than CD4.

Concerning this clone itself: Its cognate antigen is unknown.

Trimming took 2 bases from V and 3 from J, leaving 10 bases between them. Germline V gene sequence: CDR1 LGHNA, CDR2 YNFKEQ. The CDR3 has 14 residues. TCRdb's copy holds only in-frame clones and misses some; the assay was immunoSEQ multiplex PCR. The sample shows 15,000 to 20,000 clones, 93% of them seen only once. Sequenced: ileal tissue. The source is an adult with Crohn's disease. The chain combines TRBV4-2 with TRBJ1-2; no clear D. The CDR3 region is CASSQREKDYGYTF. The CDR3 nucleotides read TGTGCCAGCAGCCAAAGGGAGAAGGACTATGGCTACACCTTC.